The source of this TCR beta chain is a study of T-cell reconstitution after alpha-beta-depleted transplantation in children. Unique molecular identifiers were used in preparing the TCRbeta library. TCRdb passed the PCR reads through MiXCR, listing each CDR3 protein once. In the table there are some 520,000 distinct CDR3 sequences, around a third of which are singletons. V dropped 4 bases and J dropped 0 bases, with 11 bases sitting between them. This CDR3 contains 15 residues. The germline V gene has CDR1 SGHTA and CDR2 FQGTGA. This clonotype was observed a few times. The material sequenced was PBMCs from the stem cell graft donor, taken from the stem cell graft. The TCR comes from a human donor who donated a stem cell graft to a child with aplastic anemia. The rearrangement uses TRBV7-3 and TRBJ2-3; tentative D call: TRBD2 (6 bases). CDR3 DNA: TGTGCCAGCAGCTACTTAGGGACTAGCACAGATACGCAGTATTTT. This codes for CASSYLGTSTDTQYF. Filled out from reference TRBV7-3 and TRBJ2-3, the complete variable domain reads GAGVSQTPSNKVTEKGKYVELRCDPISGHTALYWYRQSLGQGPEFLIYFQGTGAADDSGLPNDRFFAVRPEGSVSTLKIQRTERGDSAVYLCASSYLGTSTDTQYFGPGTRLTVL.